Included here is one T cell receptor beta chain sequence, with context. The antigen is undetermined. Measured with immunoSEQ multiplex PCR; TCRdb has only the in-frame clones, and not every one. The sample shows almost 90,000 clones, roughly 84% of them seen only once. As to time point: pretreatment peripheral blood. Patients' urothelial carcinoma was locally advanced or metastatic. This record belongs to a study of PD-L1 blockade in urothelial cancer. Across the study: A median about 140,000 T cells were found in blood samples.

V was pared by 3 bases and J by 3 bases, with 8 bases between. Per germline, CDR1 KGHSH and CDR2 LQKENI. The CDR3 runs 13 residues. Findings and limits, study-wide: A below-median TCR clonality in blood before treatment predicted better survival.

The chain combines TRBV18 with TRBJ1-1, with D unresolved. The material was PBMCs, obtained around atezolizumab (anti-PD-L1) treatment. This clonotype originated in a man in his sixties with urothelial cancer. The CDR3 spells CASSPSPDTEAFF. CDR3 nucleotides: TGTGCCAGCTCACCCTCCCCGGACACTGAAGCTTTCTTT.